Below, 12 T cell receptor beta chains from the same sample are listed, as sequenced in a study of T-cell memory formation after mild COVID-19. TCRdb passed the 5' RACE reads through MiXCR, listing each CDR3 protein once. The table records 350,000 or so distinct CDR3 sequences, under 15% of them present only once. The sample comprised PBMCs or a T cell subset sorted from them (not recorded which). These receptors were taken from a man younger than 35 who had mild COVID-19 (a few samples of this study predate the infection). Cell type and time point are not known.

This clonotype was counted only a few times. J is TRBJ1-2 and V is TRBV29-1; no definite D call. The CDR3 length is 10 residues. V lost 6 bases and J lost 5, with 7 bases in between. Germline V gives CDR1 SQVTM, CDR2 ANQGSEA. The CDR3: CSVLSYGYTF. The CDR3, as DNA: TGCAGCGTCCTTTCGTATGGCTACACCTTC.

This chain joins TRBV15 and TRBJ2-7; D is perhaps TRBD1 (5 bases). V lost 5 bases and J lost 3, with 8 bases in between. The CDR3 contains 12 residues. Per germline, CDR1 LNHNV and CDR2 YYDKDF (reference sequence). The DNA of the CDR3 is TGTGCCACCAGCCCAACAGGCTACGAGCAGTACGTC. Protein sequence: CATSPTGYEQYV.

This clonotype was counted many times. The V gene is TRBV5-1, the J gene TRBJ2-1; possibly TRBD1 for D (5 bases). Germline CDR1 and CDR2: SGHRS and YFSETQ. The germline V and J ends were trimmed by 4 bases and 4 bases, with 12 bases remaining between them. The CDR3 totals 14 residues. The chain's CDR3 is CASSSDRMYNEQFF. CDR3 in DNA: TGCGCCAGCAGCAGTGACAGAATGTACAATGAGCAGTTCTTC.

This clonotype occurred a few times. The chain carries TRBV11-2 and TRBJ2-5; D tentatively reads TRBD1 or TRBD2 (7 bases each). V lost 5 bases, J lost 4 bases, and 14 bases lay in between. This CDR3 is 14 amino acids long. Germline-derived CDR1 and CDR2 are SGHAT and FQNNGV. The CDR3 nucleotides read TGTGCCAGCAGCCAGGGGGGGATTCGAGAGACCCAGTACTTC. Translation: CASSQGGIRETQYF. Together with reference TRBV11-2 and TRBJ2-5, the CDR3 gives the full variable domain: EAGVAQSPRYKIIEKRQSVAFWCNPISGHATLYWYQQILGQGPKLLIQFQNNGVVDDSQLPKDRFSAERLKGVDSTLKIQPAKLEDSAVYLCASSQGGIRETQYFGPGTRLLVL.

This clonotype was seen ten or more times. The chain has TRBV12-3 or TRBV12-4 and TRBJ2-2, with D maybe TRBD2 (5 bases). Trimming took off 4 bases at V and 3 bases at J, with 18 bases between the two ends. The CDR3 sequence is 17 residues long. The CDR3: CASSSPQVGEDTGELFF. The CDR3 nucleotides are TGTGCCAGCAGTTCCCCCCAGGTGGGAGAGGACACCGGGGAGCTGTTTTTT.

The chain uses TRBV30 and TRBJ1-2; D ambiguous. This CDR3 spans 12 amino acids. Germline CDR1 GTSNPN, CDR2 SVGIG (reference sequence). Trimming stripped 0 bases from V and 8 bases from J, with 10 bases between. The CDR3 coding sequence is TGTGCCTGGAGTGTCGAAGGTCGCGGCTACACCTTC. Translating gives CAWSVEGRGYTF.

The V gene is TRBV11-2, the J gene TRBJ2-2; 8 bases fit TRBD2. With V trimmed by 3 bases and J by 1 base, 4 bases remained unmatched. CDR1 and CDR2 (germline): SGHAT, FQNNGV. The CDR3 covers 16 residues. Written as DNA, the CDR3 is TGTGCCAGCAGCTTCCCGGGGGGGGGGAACACCGGGGAGCTGTTTTTT. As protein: CASSFPGGGNTGELFF.

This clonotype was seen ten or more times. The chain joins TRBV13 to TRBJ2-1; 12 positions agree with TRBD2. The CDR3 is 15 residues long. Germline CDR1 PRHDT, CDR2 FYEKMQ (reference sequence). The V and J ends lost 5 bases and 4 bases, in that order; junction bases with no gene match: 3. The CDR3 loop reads CASSPSGGGYNEQFF. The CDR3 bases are TGTGCCAGCAGCCCTAGCGGGGGGGGATACAATGAGCAGTTCTTC.

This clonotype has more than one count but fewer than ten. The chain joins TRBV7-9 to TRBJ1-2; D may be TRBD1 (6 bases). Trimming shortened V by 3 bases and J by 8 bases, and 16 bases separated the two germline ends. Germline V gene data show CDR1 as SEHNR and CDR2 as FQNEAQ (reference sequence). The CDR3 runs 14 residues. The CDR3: CASSLQTGFGGYTF. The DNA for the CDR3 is TGTGCCAGCAGCTTGCAAACAGGGTTTGGGGGCTACACCTTC.

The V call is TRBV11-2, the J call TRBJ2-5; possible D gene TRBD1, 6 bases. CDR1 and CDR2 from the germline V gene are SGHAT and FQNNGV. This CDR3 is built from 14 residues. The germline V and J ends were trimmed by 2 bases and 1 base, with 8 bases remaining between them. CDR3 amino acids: CASSLPDSQETQYF. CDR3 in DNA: TGTGCCAGCAGCTTACCGGACAGCCAAGAGACCCAGTACTTC.

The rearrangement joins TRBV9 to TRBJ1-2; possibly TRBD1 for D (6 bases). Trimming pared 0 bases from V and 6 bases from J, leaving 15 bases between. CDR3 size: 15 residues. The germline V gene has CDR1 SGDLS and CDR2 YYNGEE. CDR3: CASSVGSNREDGYTF. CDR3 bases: TGTGCCAGCAGCGTAGGGAGTAACAGGGAAGATGGCTACACCTTC.

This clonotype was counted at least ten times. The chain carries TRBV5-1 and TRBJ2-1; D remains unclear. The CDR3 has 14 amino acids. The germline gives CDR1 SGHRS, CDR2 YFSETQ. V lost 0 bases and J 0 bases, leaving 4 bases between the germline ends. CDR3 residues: CASSLGPSYNEQFF. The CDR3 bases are TGCGCCAGCAGCTTGGGACCCTCCTACAATGAGCAGTTCTTC.